This T cell receptor (beta chain) is from a study of spatial heterogeneity in lung cancer. Overall study results and limits: Resection blood, more than follow-up blood, showed ubiquitous expanded tumor TCRs.

As for time point: sample taken at primary tumor resection. MiXCR, applied by TCRdb to the 5' RACE reads, yields one record per CDR3 protein. The repertoire holds some 78,000 distinct CDR3 sequences, with approximately 8.1% as singletons. V lost 3 bases, J lost 7 bases, and 15 bases lay in between. The CDR3 spans 14 residues. This clonotype showed up many times. Its antigen is unidentified. The receptor was derived from a male donor with early-stage non-small cell lung cancer. The rearrangement joins TRBV12-3 or TRBV12-4 to TRBJ1-1; D is unclear. The material was PBMCs, obtained at surgery. CDR3 sequence reads: CASSFLIGGSEAFF. The CDR3, as DNA: TGTGCCAGCAGTTTCCTCATTGGAGGGAGTGAAGCTTTCTTT.